The T cell receptor beta chain described here comes from a study of blood T cells in healthy people across ages. The study, taken as a whole, reports: Researchers deemed the diversity estimates from one million T cells underestimates.

A second about 6 to 11 cycle PCR used barcoded and J-beta primers. TCRdb re-called the 5' RACE reads through MiXCR, storing one row per CDR3 protein. There are 550,000 to 650,000 distinct CDR3 sequences in the sample; about a quarter occur only once, and 3% to 4% lies in the top ten. Concerning this clonotype itself: Its antigen is not identified.

The length of the CDR3 is 12 residues. CDR1 is DFQATT and CDR2 is SNEGSKA in the germline V gene (reference sequence). V dropped 4 bases and J dropped 2 bases, with 9 bases sitting between them. Total RNA was extracted at no less than 5 micrograms per sample. These sequences were also reported in another study, on T cells of mothers and their children. That source reports: Over 8 million TCR beta CDR3 reads were obtained from each mother, and about 3 million from each child. Slightly higher, non-significant overlap characterized related mother-child pairs relative to unrelated pairs.

The J gene is TRBJ2-7, the V gene TRBV20-1; D is perhaps TRBD1 (5 bases). The sample comprised blood. The sequence was collected from a boy aged 2-9 years in good health. CDR3 bases: TGCAGTGCTAACAGGCTAACCTACGAGCAGTACTTC. Its translation: CSANRLTYEQYF.